This TCR beta chain was observed in a study of Graves' ophthalmopathy and Graves' hyperthyroidism. This CDR3 contains 13 residues. V lost 6 bases and J lost 7, with 12 bases in between. Per germline, CDR1 MNHEY and CDR2 SVGAGI. This clonotype was seen at least ten times. Amplification of the TCR beta CDR3 regions used RNA transcripts (as template). Following a first-round RT-PCR that used HTBI primers, a second-round multiplex PCR was carried out. TCRdb recomputed calls from the multiplex PCR reads with MiXCR, one row per CDR3 protein. Seen here are 150,000 or so distinct CDR3 sequences, 39% observed once, and the top ten hold around 9.3%. Orbital computed tomography, together with clinical symptoms, serum thyroxine, TRAb and thyroid ultrasound, was used for diagnosis.

Sequenced input: peripheral blood. The V and J genes are TRBV6-5 and TRBJ2-2; D might be TRBD1 or TRBD2, each matching 5 bases. The receptor was isolated from a man aged 30 to 45 with Graves' ophthalmopathy. The DNA for the CDR3 is TGTGCCAGCAGACCGGGGCCCGACGGGGAGCTGTTTTTT. Amino acid sequence: CASRPGPDGELFF.